These 28 T cell receptor beta chains originate from one sample sequenced in a study of blood T cell repertoires in COVID-19. Generated by immunoSEQ multiplex PCR, the TCRdb table keeps only in-frame clones and is missing some. The sample yields tens of thousands of clones, 90% seen once. The source material was peripheral blood. The receptors shown here come from a man aged 70-80 years with acute or convalescent COVID-19.

This clone occurred once. The V and J genes are TRBV7-2 and TRBJ1-1; D not resolved. V lost 4 bases and J 5 bases, leaving 11 bases between the germline ends. This CDR3 is built from 13 residues. Germline V gene sequence: CDR1 SGHTA, CDR2 FQGNSA. CDR3 sequence: CASSYAGKTEAFF. The CDR3 DNA follows: TGTGCCAGCAGCTACGCGGGGAAAACTGAAGCTTTCTTT.

V is TRBV7-2 and J is TRBJ1-1, with 9 bases identical to TRBD1. CDR1 SGHTA and CDR2 FQGNSA come from the germline V gene. This CDR3 is 16 amino acids long. J gave up 5 bases and V 4 bases, and 11 bases lay outside the gene matches. CDR3 in amino acids: CASSWATGGGRTEAFF. The CDR3 DNA reads as TGTGCCAGCAGCTGGGCTACAGGGGGCGGTAGGACTGAAGCTTTCTTT.

This CDR3 reads CASKEDRGVSFSYEQYF. The CDR3 nucleotides read TGCGCCAGCAAAGAGGACAGGGGCGTATCCTTCTCCTACGAGCAGTACTTC. This rearrangement joins TRBV10-2 to TRBJ2-7, with 9 nucleotides matching TRBD1. Germline assignment: CDR1 WSHSY and CDR2 SAAADI. The CDR3 is 17 residues long. Trimming at V came to 7 bases and at J to 0 bases, leaving 13 bases not matched to a gene.

The chain has TRBV20-1 and TRBJ2-1, with 8 bases that match TRBD2. The CDR3 contains 15 residues. In germline, CDR1 is DFQATT, CDR2 SNEGSKA (reference sequence). Trimming took 3 bases from V and 0 from J; bases not matched to a gene: 4. CDR3 coding DNA: TGCAGTGCTAGTTTGCGGGGGGTCTCCTACAATGAGCAGTTCTTC. Translation gives CSASLRGVSYNEQFF.

The chain carries TRBV19 and TRBJ1-5; 10 nucleotides match TRBD1. The CDR3 loop spans 14 amino acids. The junction had 1 base not matched to a gene; V was cut back by 6 bases and J by 2 bases. From germline, CDR1 is LNHDA and CDR2 SQIVND (reference sequence). CDR3 nucleotides: TGTGCCAGTAGCGGGACAGGGGGCAATCAGCCCCAGCATTTT. Its translation is CASSGTGGNQPQHF.

This clone was seen a single time. This rearrangement joins TRBV9 to TRBJ2-7, with D perhaps TRBD2 (6 bases). The germline V and J ends were trimmed by 2 bases and 3 bases, with 18 bases remaining between them. Per the germline V gene, CDR1 is SGDLS and CDR2 is YYNGEE. CDR3 length: 16 amino acids. CDR3 DNA sequence: TGTGCCAGCAGCGTCCAAGCTGGGGGGAATTTCTACGAGCAGTACTTC. Translation: CASSVQAGGNFYEQYF.

This chain connects TRBV5-1 to TRBJ1-1; no clear D gene. With 3 bases removed from V and 1 base from J, the gap between germline ends came to 10 bases. The CDR3 sequence is 14 residues long. Germline assignment: CDR1 SGHRS and CDR2 YFSETQ. The CDR3 reads CASSSTGENTEAFF. The CDR3 coding sequence is TGCGCCAGCAGCTCCACTGGTGAGAACACTGAAGCTTTCTTT.

This clone has just one count. V gene TRBV28 combines with J gene TRBJ1-5; perhaps TRBD1 as D (6 bases). The CDR3 spans 14 residues. The V gene's germline CDR1 is MDHEN and CDR2 SYDVKM. The V end lost 3 bases, the J end lost 5 bases, and 11 bases lay between the germline ends. The CDR3 is CASSLDQGHQPQHF. The CDR3 nucleotides read TGTGCCAGCAGTTTGGACCAGGGGCATCAGCCCCAGCATTTT.

In this sample, this clone turned up a few times. V is TRBV6-1 and J is TRBJ1-2; D is perhaps TRBD1 (5 bases). Germline values: CDR1 MNHNS, CDR2 SASEGT. The CDR3 sequence is 12 residues long. The V end lost 2 bases, the J end lost 8 bases, and 9 bases lay between the germline ends. CDR3 sequence (DNA): TGTGCCAGCAGTGAATTGGGGGGAGGCTACACCTTC. Translated: CASSELGGGYTF.

J is TRBJ2-7 and V is TRBV7-2, with 10 nucleotides matching TRBD1. The length of the CDR3 is 15 residues. The V segment lost 4 bases and the J segment 6 bases; nucleotides outside the gene matches: 9. CDR1 and CDR2 (germline): SGHTA, FQGNSA. CDR3 in amino acids: CASSSGTGAESEQYF. The CDR3 DNA follows: TGTGCCAGCAGCTCCGGGACAGGGGCTGAGAGCGAGCAGTACTTC.

The chain is built from TRBV6-4 and TRBJ2-3, with 7 bases matching TRBD2. J gave up 2 bases and V 5 bases, and 4 bases lay outside the gene matches. Germline V gene data show CDR1 as MRHNA and CDR2 as SNTAGT. The CDR3 has 14 amino acids. CDR3 bases: TGTGCCAGCAGTCCCGGGACTAACACAGATACGCAGTATTTT. Its translation: CASSPGTNTDTQYF.

The chain uses TRBV18 and TRBJ2-2; tentatively, D is TRBD2 (6 bases). V was pared by 3 bases and J by 4 bases, with 18 bases between. Per the germline V gene, CDR1 is KGHSH and CDR2 is LQKENI. There are 17 residues in the CDR3. For the CDR3, the DNA is TGTGCCAGCTCACCCAAATCCGGGGGATCGGGCACCGGGGAGCTGTTTTTT. This encodes CASSPKSGGSGTGELFF.

Only one count was recorded for this clone. CDR3 sequence (DNA): TGTGCCAGCAGCTTCGGACAGGGGAACACTGAAGCTTTCTTT. It yields the protein CASSFGQGNTEAFF. The chain couples TRBV3-1 (or the pseudogene TRBV3-2) to TRBJ1-1, with 8 bases that match TRBD1. In germline, CDR1 is LGHDT, CDR2 YNNKEL (reference sequence). The V segment lost 5 bases and the J segment 1 base; nucleotides outside the gene matches: 3. The CDR3 has 14 amino acids.

The V gene is TRBV5-5, the J gene TRBJ1-2; 7 nucleotides match TRBD1. The CDR3 has 13 residues. V shed 4 bases, J shed 3 bases, and the junction held 3 bases outside the gene matches. Germline lookup yields CDR1 SGHKS and CDR2 YYEKEE (reference sequence). The CDR3 DNA is TGTGCCAGCAGCGTAGGGACAGACTATGGCTACACCTTC. Its translation: CASSVGTDYGYTF.

This clone has only one observation. V gene TRBV19 combines with J gene TRBJ1-2; no firm D call. The CDR3 covers 17 residues. V was pared by 7 bases and J by 2 bases, with 23 bases between. The germline V gene encodes CDR1 LNHDA and CDR2 SQIVND (reference sequence). This chain's CDR3 is CASTIRHNREPNYGYTF. The CDR3 DNA follows: TGTGCCAGTACTATTCGTCACAATCGTGAACCCAACTATGGCTACACCTTC.

V gene TRBV3-1 (or the pseudogene TRBV3-2) combines with J gene TRBJ1-5; the match to TRBD1 covers 8 bases. With V trimmed by 1 base and J by 1 base, 6 bases remained unmatched. The CDR3 runs to 17 residues. Germline values: CDR1 LGHDT, CDR2 YNNKEL (reference sequence). DNA of the CDR3: TGTGCCAGCAGCCAAGGGGGACAGGCTCGGAGCAATCAGCCCCAGCATTTT. It encodes CASSQGGQARSNQPQHF.

The chain employs TRBV2 and TRBJ2-7; 9 nucleotides line up with TRBD1. The CDR3 spans 15 residues. From germline, CDR1 is SNHLY and CDR2 FYNNEI. Trimming cost V 6 bases and J 2 bases; bases outside gene matches: 8. The CDR3 coding sequence is TGTGCCAGCAGCCGGACGGGACAGGGCCCCTACGAGCAGTACTTC. It translates to CASSRTGQGPYEQYF.

The chain couples TRBV2 to TRBJ1-2; a weak D match, TRBD1 (5 bases). This CDR3 is built from 14 residues. Between the trimmed V and J ends, which lost 5 bases and 1 base, there was a span of 11 bases. The germline V gene encodes CDR1 SNHLY and CDR2 FYNNEI. DNA of the CDR3: TGTGCCAGCAGTAGCCGGGACTATAACTATGGCTACACCTTC. This gives the protein CASSSRDYNYGYTF.

The sample holds one count of this clone. The chain joins TRBV2 to TRBJ1-5, with D possibly TRBD1 on 5 matching bases. V lost 7 bases and J 3 bases, leaving 19 bases between the germline ends. Germline V gene lookup returns CDR1 SNHLY and CDR2 FYNNEI. The CDR3 length is 16 residues. CDR3: CASTQGLGFVNQPQHF. The CDR3 bases are TGTGCCAGCACCCAGGGATTGGGTTTTGTCAATCAGCCCCAGCATTTT.

V gene TRBV28 combines with J gene TRBJ1-5, with D maybe TRBD1 (5 bases). Between the trimmed V and J ends, which lost 6 bases and 9 bases, there was a span of 15 bases. Germline V gene data show CDR1 as MDHEN and CDR2 as SYDVKM. CDR3 size: 13 residues. This chain's CDR3 is CASRQSPGRPQHF. The CDR3 DNA is TGTGCCAGCAGACAAAGTCCAGGGCGGCCCCAGCATTTT. Full variable domain (remainder filled in from reference TRBV28 and TRBJ1-5): DVKVTQSSRYLVKRTGEKVFLECVQDMDHENMFWYRQDPGLGLRLIYFSYDVKMKEKGDIPEGYSVSREKKERFSLILESASTNQTSMYLCASRQSPGRPQHFGDGTRLSIL.

The chain links TRBV3-1 (or the pseudogene TRBV3-2) to TRBJ1-2; D gene unclear. The CDR3 contains 14 residues. The germline CDR1 and CDR2 sequences are LGHDT and YNNKEL (reference sequence). The V end was cut by 4 bases, the J end by 0 bases, with 9 bases between. CDR3 DNA sequence: TGTGCCAGCAGCCGGGGAGCTACTAACTATGGCTACACCTTC. It is translated as CASSRGATNYGYTF.

This rearrangement joins TRBV7-8 to TRBJ1-6; perhaps TRBD1 as D (6 bases). The germline gives CDR1 SGHVS, CDR2 FQNEAQ. This CDR3 is built from 15 residues. V lost 5 bases and J lost 7, with 15 bases in between. Written as DNA, the CDR3 is TGTGCCAGCAGCCAACCGGGACAACGGAATTCACCCCTCCACTTT. It encodes CASSQPGQRNSPLHF.

The V gene is TRBV24-1, the J gene TRBJ1-1; D unclear. Germline V gene data show CDR1 as KGHDR and CDR2 as SFDVKD. This CDR3 has 11 residues. Trimming removed 4 bases from V and 3 bases from J, with 2 bases in between. The CDR3 DNA follows: TGTGCCACCAGTGACGACACTGAAGCTTTCTTT. It specifies CATSDDTEAFF.

The rearrangement uses TRBV18 and TRBJ2-1; TRBD2 matches 9 bases. The CDR3 is made up of 15 amino acids. CDR1 and CDR2 from the germline V gene are KGHSH and LQKENI. Trimming at V came to 6 bases and at J to 6 bases, leaving 9 bases not matched to a gene. CDR3 sequence (DNA): TGTGCCAGCTCCTCAGCGGGAGGAACGGTCAATGAGCAGTTCTTC. Its protein is CASSSAGGTVNEQFF. Full variable domain (rest looked up from reference TRBV18 and TRBJ2-1): NAGVMQNPRHLVRRRGQEARLRCSPMKGHSHVYWYRQLPEEGLKFMVYLQKENIIDESGMPKERFSAEFPKEGPSILRIQQVVRGDSAAYFCASSSAGGTVNEQFFGPGTRLTVL.

In regard to this clone: One end of the junction does not line up with germline, which may come from a read error. The chain uses TRBV6-2 or TRBV6-3 and TRBJ2-7; tentatively, D is TRBD1 (6 bases). Germline values: CDR1 MNHEY, CDR2 SVGEGT. The CDR3 is 13 residues long. The DNA of the CDR3 is TGTGCCAGCAGTTACCTCCTGGGGGACACCACTTCCTTC. This gives the protein CASSYLLGDTTSF.

The chain carries TRBV3-1 (or the pseudogene TRBV3-2) and TRBJ1-6; 8 bases fit TRBD1. The CDR3 spans 18 residues. After removal of 3 bases from V and 9 bases from J, the junction contained 16 bases not matched to a gene. Germline values: CDR1 LGHDT, CDR2 YNNKEL (reference sequence). CDR3 sequence (DNA): TGTGCCAGCAGCCACTTAGTTGGGAGACAGGGGTTTGTTTCACCCCTCCACTTT. Protein sequence: CASSHLVGRQGFVSPLHF.

DNA for the CDR3: TGTGCCAGCAGCTTATCTGGAGGCGGGGTGGCCGGGGAGCTGTTTTTT. Translation: CASSLSGGGVAGELFF. The gene calls are TRBV7-2 and TRBJ2-2, with a weak D call TRBD2 (6 bases). V was cut by 2 bases and J by 6 bases, with 16 bases left in between. The CDR3 sequence is 16 residues long. CDR1 is SGHTA and CDR2 is FQGNSA in the germline V gene. Full variable domain (remainder filled in from reference TRBV7-2 and TRBJ2-2): GAGVSQSPSNKVTEKGKDVELRCDPISGHTALYWYRQSLGQGLEFLIYFQGNSAPDKSGLPSDRFSAERTGGSVSTLTIQRTQQEDSAVYLCASSLSGGGVAGELFFGEGSRLTVL.

This clone was seen only once. The V gene is TRBV7-2, the J gene TRBJ2-5, with 14 bases fitting TRBD2. This CDR3 region has 16 residues. V gave up 5 bases and J gave up 3 bases; unmatched junction bases: 5. Germline lookup yields CDR1 SGHTA and CDR2 FQGNSA. This CDR3 is CASSQGTSGGEETQYF. CDR3 bases: TGTGCCAGCAGCCAAGGGACTAGCGGGGGCGAAGAGACCCAGTACTTC.